This TCR beta chain appears in the sequencing data of a study of blood T cell repertoires in COVID-19. Looking at the study overall: Acute and convalescent COVID-19 samples came from the United States, Italy and Spain.

The V end lost 3 bases, the J end lost 6 bases, and 14 bases lay between the germline ends. CDR3 length: 14 residues. The germline CDR1 and CDR2 sequences are SQVTM and ANQGSEA. The assay was immunoSEQ multiplex PCR, and TCRdb's table has in-frame clones only and misses some. The sample contains about 210,000 clones, 70% to 90% of which appear only once. The J gene is TRBJ2-2, the V gene TRBV29-1; maybe TRBD1 (5 bases). Sequencing was carried out using peripheral blood. The source of this sequence is a man aged 18 to 29 with active or convalescent COVID-19. As DNA, the CDR3 is TGCAGCGTTGACACAGGTACCCCGTCCGGGGAGCTGTTTTTT. This gives the protein CSVDTGTPSGELFF.